Below, 18 T cell receptor beta chains from the same sample are listed, as sequenced in a study of chemoradiotherapy in HPV16-positive cancers. The repertoire was sequenced with immunoSEQ multiplex PCR; TCRdb's copy has only in-frame clones and lacks some. In the table there are more than 2,000 clones, approximately 90% of which are singletons. The material was tumor tissue, obtained from a patient who underwent chemoradiotherapy. All receptors come from a human donor with HPV-associated anogenital cancer.

This clone appeared a single time. The chain is built from TRBV14 and TRBJ1-1, with TRBD1 identical over 7 bases. The CDR3 consists of 14 residues. With V trimmed by 3 bases and J by 1 base, 2 bases remained unmatched. Germline loops: CDR1 SGHDN, CDR2 FVKESK. The CDR3 nucleotides are TGTGCCAGCAGCCAGGGACAGACGAACACTGAAGCTTTCTTT. This codes for CASSQGQTNTEAFF. The whole variable domain, filled in from reference TRBV14 and TRBJ1-1, reads EAGVTQFPSHSVIEKGQTVTLRCDPISGHDNLYWYRRVMGKEIKFLLHFVKESKQDESGMPNNRFLAERTGGTYSTLKVQPAELEDSGVYFCASSQGQTNTEAFFGQGTRLTVV.

V gene TRBV25-1 combines with J gene TRBJ1-4, with D perhaps TRBD1 (6 bases). Germline lookup yields CDR1 MGHDK and CDR2 SYGVNS. The CDR3 length is 14 residues. V lost 6 bases and J 1 base, leaving 9 bases between the germline ends. The DNA of the CDR3 is TGTGCCAGCAGAGAGGGGGGAACTAATGAAAAACTGTTTTTT. This encodes CASREGGTNEKLFF.

V is TRBV30 and J is TRBJ2-7; a weak D match, TRBD2 (5 bases). The CDR3 is 12 amino acids. The germline CDR1 and CDR2 sequences are GTSNPN and SVGIG (reference sequence). Trimming pared 1 base from V and 5 bases from J, leaving 9 bases between. This CDR3 is CAWSDSGNEQYF. In DNA form, the CDR3 reads TGTGCCTGGAGTGACTCCGGGAACGAGCAGTACTTC.

The chain uses TRBV11-2 and TRBJ2-5; perhaps TRBD2 as D (5 bases). Germline assignment: CDR1 SGHAT and CDR2 FQNNGV. The CDR3 has 14 residues. V was pared by 5 bases and J by 5 bases, with 15 bases between. CDR3 amino acids: CASSLGPRGETQYF. As DNA, the CDR3 is TGTGCCAGCAGCCTAGGCCCCCGGGGTGAGACCCAGTACTTC.

CDR3 sequence reads: CASSLMGLADSTGELFF. The CDR3 DNA reads as TGTGCCAGCTCGCTAATGGGACTAGCGGATTCCACCGGGGAGCTGTTTTTT. This sequence joins TRBV18 and TRBJ2-2; TRBD2 agrees at 11 bases. CDR1 KGHSH and CDR2 LQKENI come from the germline V gene. The ends lost 6 bases at V and 4 bases at J; junction bases unmatched: 10. The CDR3 runs 17 residues.

The rearrangement uses TRBV7-6 and TRBJ2-7; D possibly corresponds to TRBD2 (6 bases). Germline V gives CDR1 SGHVS, CDR2 FNYEAQ. The V gene lost 0 bases and the J gene lost 0 bases, with 9 bases spanning the gap. This CDR3 has 15 residues. The CDR3 protein is CASSLAEGSSYEQYV. CDR3 sequence (DNA): TGTGCCAGCAGCTTAGCGGAGGGGAGCTCCTACGAGCAGTACGTC.

This chain connects TRBV5-1 to TRBJ1-1; D uncertain. V gave up 3 bases and J gave up 5 bases, with 14 bases separating them. The germline CDR1 and CDR2 sequences are SGHRS and YFSETQ. CDR3 length: 14 amino acids. The CDR3, as DNA: TGCGCCAGCAGCTCTAGTGCAGGTATGACTGAAGCTTTCTTT. This codes for CASSSSAGMTEAFF.

The genes are TRBV23-1 and TRBJ2-7; no firm D call. TRBV23-1 carries the ORF label, with uncertain function. V was trimmed by 0 bases and J by 0 bases, leaving 18 bases between them. This CDR3 contains 18 residues. CDR3 region: CASSQSEQVIRSSYEQYF. The DNA for the CDR3 is TGCGCCAGCAGTCAATCGGAGCAGGTGATCCGGAGCTCCTACGAGCAGTACTTC.

This chain joins TRBV10-3 and TRBJ2-7; the match to TRBD1 covers 9 bases. V lost 6 bases, J lost 2 bases, and 11 bases stayed unmatched. Germline V gives CDR1 ENHRY, CDR2 SYGVKD. The CDR3 runs to 16 residues. The CDR3 DNA follows: TGTGCCATCAGGCATTTGTTAGGGACAGGGACCTACGAGCAGTACGTC. This gives the protein CAIRHLLGTGTYEQYV.

V is TRBV11-1 and J is TRBJ2-7, with TRBD1 matching over 7 bases. Germline CDR1 is SGHAT and CDR2 is FQDESV (reference sequence). The V gene end was trimmed by 5 bases and the J gene end by 1 base; junction bases not matched to a gene: 5. The CDR3 spans 14 residues. CDR3: CASSLQGFSYEQYF. The CDR3 coding sequence is TGTGCCAGCAGCCTACAGGGGTTTTCCTACGAGCAGTACTTC.

This clone has only a few counts. V usage is TRBV6-5 and J usage is TRBJ1-5; perhaps TRBD1 as D (6 bases). Trimming cost V 6 bases and J 1 base, with 13 bases left between them. Germline loops: CDR1 MNHEY, CDR2 SVGAGI. This CDR3 is built from 15 residues. CDR3 in amino acids: CASRPGVGSNQPQHF. In DNA, the CDR3 is TGTGCCAGCAGGCCAGGGGTCGGAAGCAATCAGCCCCAGCATTTT.

The rearrangement uses TRBV6-6 and TRBJ1-1, with 8 bases lining up with TRBD1. Looked up from germline, CDR1 is MNHNY and CDR2 is SVGAGI (reference sequence). This CDR3 region has 15 residues. V lost 2 bases to trimming and J lost 4 bases; unmatched junction nucleotides: 6. The CDR3, as DNA: TGTGCCAGCAGTTACATACAGGGGGAAGGCACTGAAGCTTTCTTT. Protein product: CASSYIQGEGTEAFF.

This chain joins TRBV4-3 and TRBJ1-2; D not resolved. V was trimmed by 0 bases and J by 2 bases, leaving 13 bases between them. CDR3 length equals 16 residues. Germline V CDR1 and CDR2: LGHNA, YSLEER. CDR3 in DNA: TGCGCCAGCAGCCAAGATTTCCCAGGAGTAAACTATGGCTACACCTTC. Protein: CASSQDFPGVNYGYTF.

The chain has TRBV2 and TRBJ2-7, with 7 bases that match TRBD1. Germline CDR1 is SNHLY and CDR2 is FYNNEI. The CDR3 loop spans 16 amino acids. V shed 6 bases and J 3 bases; nucleotides not matched to a gene: 14. The CDR3 protein is CASSPYIWDRLYEQYF. CDR3 bases: TGTGCCAGCAGCCCCTATATCTGGGACAGACTCTACGAGCAGTACTTC.

This clone has only one observation. The CDR3 loop is CASSLVTGAGSNEQFF. CDR3 nucleotide sequence: TGTGCCAGCAGCTTAGTCACGGGGGCTGGTTCCAATGAGCAGTTCTTC. V is TRBV7-2 and J is TRBJ2-1; the D gene could be TRBD1 or TRBD2 (6 bases each). Germline V CDR1 and CDR2: SGHTA, FQGNSA. The CDR3 covers 16 residues. Trimming shortened V by 1 base and J by 6 bases, and 16 bases separated the two germline ends.

This rearrangement joins TRBV5-6 to TRBJ2-5, with 10 bases lining up with TRBD2. CDR1 and CDR2 (germline): SGHDT, YYEEEE. The trim removed 3 bases at V and 3 bases at J, leaving 11 bases unmatched. The CDR3 length is 17 residues. The CDR3 loop is CASSSFRSGGAEETQYF. The CDR3 DNA sequence: TGTGCCAGCAGCTCCTTCCGGAGCGGGGGGGCGGAAGAGACCCAGTACTTC.

J is TRBJ1-5 and V is TRBV7-2, with D unresolved. V was shortened by 5 bases and J by 0 bases, with 14 bases between the two germline ends. Germline CDR1 reads SGHTA; CDR2 reads FQGNSA. The CDR3 consists of 16 residues. CDR3 DNA sequence: TGTGCCAGCAGCCCCCCTGGGCTCTTTAGCAATCAGCCCCAGCATTTT. Encoded protein: CASSPPGLFSNQPQHF.

This chain links TRBV29-1 with TRBJ2-3; D unclear. The germline V and J ends were trimmed by 4 bases and 4 bases, with 15 bases remaining between them. This CDR3 spans 14 amino acids. CDR1 and CDR2 (germline): SQVTM, ANQGSEA. The CDR3: CSVAPQKVSDTQYF. The DNA of the CDR3 is TGCAGCGTTGCGCCTCAGAAGGTTTCAGATACGCAGTATTTT.